A single sample is the source of the 16 T cell receptor beta chains below, sequenced in a study of blood T cell repertoires in COVID-19. The protocol was immunoSEQ multiplex PCR, while the TCRdb copy is restricted to in-frame clones and leaves out a portion. The repertoire consists of 200,000 or so clones, with around four fifths occurring once and the leading ten covering roughly 6.9%. The material sequenced was peripheral blood. These receptors were obtained from a human donor with acute or convalescent COVID-19. The donor label of this sample is uncertain.

The chain joins TRBV30 to TRBJ2-2; TRBD2 matches at 9 bases. The CDR3 covers 15 residues. After removal of 0 bases from V and 2 bases from J, the junction contained 1 base not matched to a gene. From germline, CDR1 is GTSNPN and CDR2 SVGIG (reference sequence). The CDR3 loop reads CAWSVAGGNTGELFF. In nucleotides, the CDR3 is TGTGCCTGGAGTGTAGCGGGGGGCAACACCGGGGAGCTGTTTTTT.

The chain couples TRBV27 to TRBJ2-2; possibly TRBD1 for D (6 bases). Germline-derived CDR1 and CDR2 are MNHEY and SMNVEV (reference sequence). This CDR3 comprises 16 residues. Trimming removed 1 base at V and 8 bases at J, with 17 bases between. CDR3 protein: CASSLLAQGMRGELFF. In DNA, the CDR3 is TGTGCCAGCAGTTTATTGGCTCAGGGGATGAGGGGGGAGCTGTTTTTT.

The chain joins TRBV6-5 to TRBJ2-7; TRBD1 matches 8 bases. The germline gives CDR1 MNHEY, CDR2 SVGAGI. J lost 3 bases, V lost 6 bases, and 4 bases had no gene match. The CDR3 extends over 13 amino acids. The CDR3 is CASSSGGRYEQYF. The DNA of the CDR3 is TGTGCCAGCAGCTCAGGGGGCCGCTACGAGCAGTACTTC.

This sequence joins TRBV19 and TRBJ2-3, with a tentative D call TRBD1 (6 bases). This CDR3 region has 14 residues. CDR1 is LNHDA, CDR2 SQIVND, per germline (reference sequence). Between the trimmed V and J ends, which lost 4 bases and 2 bases, there was a span of 10 bases. As DNA, the CDR3 is TGTGCCAGTAGTACCCACAGGGTCACAGATACGCAGTATTTT. Translation: CASSTHRVTDTQYF.

The chain combines TRBV5-1 with TRBJ2-3; the D is unclear. V was clipped by 1 base and J by 3 bases, with 3 bases between them. The V gene's germline CDR1 is SGHRS and CDR2 YFSETQ. The CDR3 loop spans 12 amino acids. CDR3 region: CASSLSTDTQYF. CDR3 nucleotides: TGCGCCAGCAGCTTGTCGACAGATACGCAGTATTTT.

The chain is built from TRBV5-6 and TRBJ1-1; the D gene is possibly TRBD1 (5 bases). The germline V gene encodes CDR1 SGHDT and CDR2 YYEEEE. V dropped 0 bases and J dropped 3 bases, with 15 bases sitting between them. This CDR3 is built from 16 residues. CDR3 coding DNA: TGTGCCAGCAGCTTGGTTATTTGGGGGGACGACACTGAAGCTTTCTTT. Translation gives CASSLVIWGDDTEAFF.

This clone was seen only a few times. The rearrangement joins TRBV19 to TRBJ1-4; D may be TRBD1 (5 bases). CDR1 LNHDA and CDR2 SQIVND come from the germline V gene (reference sequence). The CDR3 runs 15 residues. Trimming removed 4 bases from V and 1 base from J, with 10 bases in between. In DNA form, the CDR3 reads TGTGCCAGTAGTACCACAGGTGGAACTAATGAAAAACTGTTTTTT. This sequence encodes CASSTTGGTNEKLFF.

This sequence joins TRBV19 and TRBJ1-5; the D gene is possibly TRBD1 (5 bases). This CDR3 contains 16 residues. V was cut by 3 bases and J by 4 bases, with 16 bases left in between. Germline V gene data show CDR1 as LNHDA and CDR2 as SQIVND (reference sequence). CDR3 nucleotide sequence: TGTGCCAGTAGTATCCGGGACTCCCCTCGGAATCAGCCCCAGCATTTT. It encodes CASSIRDSPRNQPQHF.

The table lists this clone with a count of one. This chain links TRBV9 with TRBJ1-4; 9 nucleotides match TRBD1. The CDR3 has 16 residues. The J segment lost 8 bases and the V segment lost 3 bases, leaving 11 bases of the junction unmatched. Germline assignment: CDR1 SGDLS and CDR2 YYNGEE. The chain's CDR3 is CASSGRQGGSAEKLFF. DNA for the CDR3: TGTGCCAGCAGCGGAAGACAGGGGGGAAGTGCGGAAAAACTGTTTTTT. The entire variable domain, with the rest obtained from reference TRBV9 and TRBJ1-4, is as follows: DSGVTQTPKHLITATGQRVTLRCSPRSGDLSVYWYQQSLDQGLQFLIQYYNGEERAKGNILERFSAQQFPDLHSELNLSSLELGDSALYFCASSGRQGGSAEKLFFGSGTQLSVL.

The genes are TRBV2 and TRBJ1-1, with D unclear. The ends were cut back, 5 bases at V and 1 base at J, with 8 bases in the middle. Germline V gene sequence: CDR1 SNHLY, CDR2 FYNNEI. The length of the CDR3 is 13 residues. The CDR3 region is CASSQERNTEAFF. DNA of the CDR3: TGTGCCAGCAGTCAAGAGAGGAACACTGAAGCTTTCTTT.

The chain is built from TRBV11-1 and TRBJ2-7; D might be TRBD1 (6 bases). From germline, CDR1 is SGHAT and CDR2 FQDESV (reference sequence). Trimming took off 2 bases at V and 3 bases at J, with 11 bases between the two ends. The CDR3 extends over 14 amino acids. The CDR3 nucleotides read TGTGCCAGCAGCTTAAGGGGGAATTACTACGAGCAGTACTTC. Its protein is CASSLRGNYYEQYF.

The chain employs TRBV5-1 and TRBJ1-2; D remains ambiguous. CDR3 length: 14 residues. The V gene lost 1 base and the J gene lost 2 bases, with 9 bases spanning the gap. Germline CDR1 is SGHRS and CDR2 is YFSETQ. CDR3 sequence reads: CASSLRGENYGYTF. The DNA for the CDR3 is TGCGCCAGCAGCTTGCGGGGAGAGAACTATGGCTACACCTTC.

J is TRBJ1-5 and V is TRBV19, with 8 bases lining up with TRBD1. V shed 5 bases and J 5 bases; nucleotides not matched to a gene: 11. Germline assignment: CDR1 LNHDA and CDR2 SQIVND (reference sequence). The CDR3 runs 16 residues. CDR3 in amino acids: CASSAGGGSPHQPQHF. The CDR3 DNA follows: TGTGCCAGTAGTGCAGGGGGCGGTTCCCCCCATCAGCCCCAGCATTTT.

This clone was counted between two and nine times. The chain links TRBV19 to TRBJ1-6, with TRBD1 matching over 7 bases. The CDR3 contains 14 residues. V was clipped by 6 bases and J by 7 bases; unmatched bases: 6. CDR1 is LNHDA, CDR2 SQIVND, per germline (reference sequence). This chain's CDR3 is CASSRQGGNSPLHF. The DNA for the CDR3 is TGTGCCAGTAGCCGACAGGGTGGCAATTCACCCCTCCACTTT. Full variable domain (rest looked up from reference TRBV19 and TRBJ1-6): DGGITQSPKYLFRKEGQNVTLSCEQNLNHDAMYWYRQDPGQGLRLIYYSQIVNDFQKGDIAEGYSVSREKKESFPLTVTSAQKNPTAFYLCASSRQGGNSPLHFGNGTRLTVT.

The chain is built from TRBV9 and TRBJ2-6; D gene unclear. The V gene lost 3 bases and the J gene lost 0 bases, with 7 bases spanning the gap. This CDR3 has 15 residues. CDR1 and CDR2 from the germline V gene are SGDLS and YYNGEE. CDR3 coding DNA: TGTGCCAGCAGCGCCCACAGCTCTGGGGCCAACGTCCTGACTTTC. Translated: CASSAHSSGANVLTF.

The V gene is TRBV2, the J gene TRBJ2-5, with 10 bases identical to TRBD2. CDR3 size: 15 residues. The junction had 7 bases not matched to a gene; V was cut back by 6 bases and J by 3 bases. Germline CDR1 is SNHLY and CDR2 is FYNNEI. This CDR3 is CASSLAGVYEETQYF. The CDR3 region has the DNA TGTGCCAGCAGCCTAGCGGGAGTCTATGAAGAGACCCAGTACTTC. Combining the CDR3 with reference TRBV2 and TRBJ2-5 gives the whole variable domain EPEVTQTPSHQVTQMGQEVILRCVPISNHLYFYWYRQILGQKVEFLVSFYNNEISEKSEIFDDQFSVERPDGSNFTLKIRSTKLEDSAMYFCASSLAGVYEETQYFGPGTRLLVL.